The T cell receptor beta chain under discussion was sequenced for a study of OX40 agonist ivuxolimab in advanced cancers. Study in general: The dose of intravenous ivuxolimab that patients received every 2 weeks ranged from 0.01 to 10 mg/kg. The eligibility criteria allowed prior anti-PD-1, anti-PD-L1 or anti-CTLA-4 therapy, and roughly 39% had some.

This CDR3 region has 10 residues. Trimming shortened V by 7 bases and J by 9 bases, and 10 bases separated the two germline ends. Germline CDR1 is SQVTM and CDR2 is ANQGSEA. Note on this clone: Its target is not known.

General study findings and limits: CD4+ and CD8+ T cells in blood underwent clonal expansion by week 6 at 0.1 to 3.0 mg/kg.

Sequenced by immunoSEQ multiplex PCR; TCRdb stores in-frame clones only, minus some. The repertoire has about 35,000 clones, nearly 75% of them found once; the top ten carry nearly 20%. The source is an adult with an advanced solid tumor such as melanoma, head and neck, liver or kidney cancer. This chain links TRBV29-1 with TRBJ2-1; possibly TRBD1 for D (5 bases). Sequencing was performed on CD4+ or CD8+ T cells sorted from blood, taken in a trial of the OX40 agonist ivuxolimab. The CDR3 protein is CSGGGSEQFF. CDR3 nucleotides: TGCAGCGGGGGCGGTTCTGAGCAGTTCTTC.